Listed below are T cell receptor beta chains from one sample, sequenced in a study of cytomegalovirus exposure and HLA in healthy donors. Using immunoSEQ multiplex PCR, the repertoire was profiled, and TCRdb retains in-frame clones only, with some absent. The data contain 100,000 to 150,000 clones, 81% of them singletons. The sequenced sample consisted of PBMCs. The receptors derive from a man aged 18-30 years in good health and CMV-seronegative. The CDR3 runs from the conserved cysteine through the conserved F or W. Fields, in order: CDR3 length, V gene, J gene, D gene, clone size, CDR3 protein, CDR3 DNA. D genes are given only for firm matches. Size values are once, few and many counts, or a class for expanded clones, and some rows have none.

CDR3 length: 15; V gene: TRBV13; J gene: TRBJ2-2; D gene: TRBD2; clone size: NA; CDR3 protein: CASSLASGRPGELFF; CDR3 DNA: TGTGCCAGCAGCTTAGCGTCCGGGAGGCCCGGGGAGCTGTTTTTT
CDR3 length: 13; V gene: TRBV14; J gene: TRBJ2-7; D gene: NA; clone size: NA; CDR3 protein: CASSQGQGIEQYF; CDR3 DNA: TGTGCCAGCAGCCAAGGGCAGGGCATCGAGCAGTACTTC
CDR3 length: 13; V gene: TRBV27; J gene: TRBJ2-7; D gene: NA; clone size: NA; CDR3 protein: CASSLDRPGEQYF; CDR3 DNA: TGTGCCAGCAGTTTGGACAGACCGGGAGAGCAGTACTTC
CDR3 length: 14; V gene: TRBV29-1; J gene: TRBJ2-7; D gene: NA; clone size: NA; CDR3 protein: CSAQGQRSAYEQYF; CDR3 DNA: TGCAGCGCCCAAGGACAGCGAAGCGCCTACGAGCAGTACTTC
CDR3 length: 17; V gene: TRBV5-1; J gene: TRBJ2-7; D gene: TRBD1; clone size: NA; CDR3 protein: CASSLFHRDRTLYEQYF; CDR3 DNA: TGCGCCAGCAGCCTATTCCACCGGGACAGGACTCTCTACGAGCAGTACTTC
CDR3 length: 12; V gene: TRBV5-5; J gene: TRBJ1-5; D gene: NA; clone size: NA; CDR3 protein: CASSFIEGPQHF; CDR3 DNA: TGTGCCAGCAGCTTCATAGAGGGGCCCCAGCATTTT
CDR3 length: 15; V gene: TRBV7-9; J gene: TRBJ1-2; D gene: NA; clone size: once; CDR3 protein: CASSLADSNGYGYTF; CDR3 DNA: TGTGCCAGCAGCTTAGCGGACTCAAATGGCTATGGCTACACCTTC
CDR3 length: 14; V gene: TRBV5-1; J gene: TRBJ2-7; D gene: NA; clone size: NA; CDR3 protein: CASSLTTQSYEQYF; CDR3 DNA: TGCGCCAGCAGCTTAACGACACAATCCTACGAGCAGTACTTC
CDR3 length: 18; V gene: TRBV6-1; J gene: TRBJ2-1; D gene: TRBD2; clone size: NA; CDR3 protein: CASSERELAGFAYNEQFF; CDR3 DNA: TGTGCCAGCAGTGAAAGAGAACTAGCGGGGTTTGCCTACAATGAGCAGTTCTTC
CDR3 length: 11; V gene: TRBV15; J gene: TRBJ2-1; D gene: NA; clone size: NA; CDR3 protein: CATSHSYEQFF; CDR3 DNA: TGTGCCACCAGCCACAGCTATGAGCAGTTCTTC
CDR3 length: 13; V gene: TRBV28; J gene: TRBJ1-5; D gene: NA; clone size: once; CDR3 protein: CASRTALTQPQHF; CDR3 DNA: TGTGCCAGCAGGACAGCTCTTACTCAGCCCCAGCATTTT
CDR3 length: 15; V gene: TRBV6-5; J gene: TRBJ1-2; D gene: TRBD1; clone size: NA; CDR3 protein: CASSYGTGVLSGYTF; CDR3 DNA: TGTGCCAGCAGTTACGGGACAGGGGTTTTAAGTGGCTACACCTTC
CDR3 length: 14; V gene: TRBV18; J gene: TRBJ1-4; D gene: NA; clone size: NA; CDR3 protein: CASSPREANEKLFF; CDR3 DNA: TGTGCCAGCTCACCAAGGGAGGCTAATGAAAAACTGTTTTTT
CDR3 length: 11; V gene: TRBV20-1; J gene: TRBJ1-2; D gene: NA; clone size: NA; CDR3 protein: CSADRLEGYTF; CDR3 DNA: TGCAGTGCTGACAGGTTGGAAGGCTACACCTTC
CDR3 length: 15; V gene: TRBV5-1; J gene: TRBJ2-1; D gene: NA; clone size: NA; CDR3 protein: CASRPAGSQSNEQFF; CDR3 DNA: TGCGCCAGCAGACCCGCGGGGTCTCAATCCAATGAGCAGTTCTTC
CDR3 length: 16; V gene: TRBV7-2; J gene: TRBJ1-4; D gene: TRBD1; clone size: few; CDR3 protein: CASSLGSRTGNEKLFF; CDR3 DNA: TGTGCCAGCAGCTTAGGGTCTAGGACAGGGAACGAAAAACTGTTTTTT
CDR3 length: 15; V gene: TRBV9; J gene: TRBJ2-7; D gene: TRBD2; clone size: NA; CDR3 protein: CASSVGSGGTYEQYF; CDR3 DNA: TGTGCCAGCAGCGTAGGGTCGGGGGGGACCTACGAGCAGTACTTC
CDR3 length: 12; V gene: TRBV30; J gene: TRBJ1-1; D gene: NA; clone size: NA; CDR3 protein: CAWSVPTVEAFF; CDR3 DNA: TGTGCCTGGAGTGTACCTACAGTCGAAGCTTTCTTT
CDR3 length: 15; V gene: TRBV7-9; J gene: TRBJ2-7; D gene: TRBD2; clone size: NA; CDR3 protein: CASSLGTSGDYEQYF; CDR3 DNA: TGTGCCAGCAGCTTAGGGACTAGCGGGGATTACGAGCAGTACTTC
CDR3 length: 14; V gene: TRBV5-4; J gene: TRBJ2-7; D gene: TRBD1; clone size: few; CDR3 protein: CASSAGQGANEQYF; CDR3 DNA: TGTGCCAGCAGCGCGGGACAGGGGGCAAACGAGCAGTACTTC
CDR3 length: 15; V gene: TRBV6-5; J gene: TRBJ1-3; D gene: NA; clone size: NA; CDR3 protein: CASSYNRDSGNTIYF; CDR3 DNA: TGTGCCAGCAGTTATAACAGGGACTCTGGAAACACCATATATTTT
CDR3 length: 15; V gene: TRBV6-1; J gene: TRBJ2-5; D gene: TRBD1; clone size: many; CDR3 protein: CASSEETGGAETQYF; CDR3 DNA: TGTGCCAGCAGTGAAGAGACAGGGGGCGCAGAGACCCAGTACTTC
CDR3 length: 15; V gene: TRBV15; J gene: TRBJ1-6; D gene: TRBD1; clone size: NA; CDR3 protein: CATSTSTGIGSPLHF; CDR3 DNA: TGTGCCACCAGCACCTCGACAGGGATAGGTTCACCCCTCCACTTT
CDR3 length: 16; V gene: TRBV5-6; J gene: TRBJ2-3; D gene: TRBD1; clone size: NA; CDR3 protein: CASSVGRDRATDTQYF; CDR3 DNA: TGTGCCAGCAGCGTTGGCCGGGACAGGGCCACAGATACGCAGTATTTT
CDR3 length: 18; V gene: TRBV5-1; J gene: TRBJ1-4; D gene: TRBD1; clone size: NA; CDR3 protein: CASSPARRGTASNEKLFF; CDR3 DNA: TGCGCCAGCAGCCCCGCCAGGAGGGGGACAGCTTCTAATGAAAAACTGTTTTTT
CDR3 length: 15; V gene: TRBV5-1; J gene: TRBJ2-2; D gene: TRBD2; clone size: NA; CDR3 protein: CASNLAGGRTGELFF; CDR3 DNA: TGCGCCAGCAATCTAGCGGGGGGGAGAACCGGGGAGCTGTTTTTT
CDR3 length: 15; V gene: TRBV27; J gene: TRBJ2-1; D gene: NA; clone size: few; CDR3 protein: CASSPRDIFLNEQFF; CDR3 DNA: TGTGCCAGCAGCCCCCGGGACATCTTTTTGAATGAGCAGTTCTTC
CDR3 length: 13; V gene: TRBV6-1; J gene: TRBJ1-4; D gene: TRBD1; clone size: NA; CDR3 protein: CASSRGENEKLFF; CDR3 DNA: TGTGCCAGCAGCAGGGGGGAAAATGAAAAACTGTTTTTT
CDR3 length: 15; V gene: TRBV4-3; J gene: TRBJ1-2; D gene: TRBD1; clone size: NA; CDR3 protein: CASSPARGQGYGYTF; CDR3 DNA: TGCGCCAGCAGCCCAGCCAGGGGGCAAGGCTATGGCTACACCTTC
CDR3 length: 15; V gene: TRBV6-5; J gene: TRBJ2-7; D gene: NA; clone size: NA; CDR3 protein: CASRIGEGTGYEQYF; CDR3 DNA: TGTGCCAGCAGGATAGGAGAAGGGACTGGCTACGAGCAGTACTTC
CDR3 length: 13; V gene: TRBV11-2; J gene: TRBJ1-6; D gene: TRBD1; clone size: NA; CDR3 protein: CASSWTGKSPLHF; CDR3 DNA: TGTGCCAGCAGTTGGACAGGGAAATCACCCCTCCACTTT
CDR3 length: 15; V gene: TRBV4-3; J gene: TRBJ2-1; D gene: NA; clone size: once; CDR3 protein: CASSLRARGSDEQFF; CDR3 DNA: TGCGCCAGCAGCCTCCGGGCCCGGGGGAGCGATGAGCAGTTCTTC
CDR3 length: 17; V gene: TRBV5-4; J gene: TRBJ2-1; D gene: NA; clone size: NA; CDR3 protein: CASSLVPAGTRNNEQFF; CDR3 DNA: TGTGCCAGCAGCTTGGTACCAGCGGGTACGAGAAACAATGAGCAGTTCTTC
CDR3 length: 15; V gene: TRBV5-1; J gene: TRBJ2-7; D gene: TRBD2; clone size: NA; CDR3 protein: CASSRIAGDDYEQYF; CDR3 DNA: TGCGCCAGCAGCAGAATAGCGGGGGACGACTACGAGCAGTACTTC
CDR3 length: 12; V gene: TRBV4-1; J gene: TRBJ1-2; D gene: TRBD1; clone size: NA; CDR3 protein: CASSQDRNGYTF; CDR3 DNA: TGCGCCAGCAGCCAGGACAGGAATGGCTACACCTTC
CDR3 length: 14; V gene: TRBV6-6; J gene: TRBJ1-1; D gene: NA; clone size: NA; CDR3 protein: CASSYGLTSTEAFF; CDR3 DNA: TGTGCCAGCAGCTACGGACTTACCAGTACTGAAGCTTTCTTT
CDR3 length: 14; V gene: TRBV4-3; J gene: TRBJ1-6; D gene: NA; clone size: NA; CDR3 protein: CASSQDHTTSPLHF; CDR3 DNA: TGCGCCAGCAGCCAAGATCACACAACTTCACCCCTCCACTTT
CDR3 length: 14; V gene: TRBV9; J gene: TRBJ2-2; D gene: TRBD1; clone size: NA; CDR3 protein: CASSISGGAGELFF; CDR3 DNA: TGTGCCAGCAGCATCTCAGGGGGTGCCGGGGAGCTGTTTTTT
CDR3 length: 14; V gene: TRBV7-2; J gene: TRBJ2-5; D gene: NA; clone size: NA; CDR3 protein: CASSSRRQGETQYF; CDR3 DNA: TGTGCCAGCAGCTCCCGTCGGCAGGGAGAGACCCAGTACTTC
CDR3 length: 18; V gene: TRBV15; J gene: TRBJ1-2; D gene: NA; clone size: NA; CDR3 protein: CATSREVGRRVRGVGYTF; CDR3 DNA: TGTGCCACCAGCAGAGAAGTGGGTCGACGGGTCCGGGGGGTTGGCTACACCTTC
CDR3 length: 14; V gene: TRBV29-1; J gene: TRBJ2-6; D gene: NA; clone size: NA; CDR3 protein: CSVGLRSGANVLTF; CDR3 DNA: TGCAGCGTGGGACTTCGCTCTGGGGCCAACGTCCTGACTTTC
CDR3 length: 15; V gene: TRBV9; J gene: TRBJ2-3; D gene: NA; clone size: NA; CDR3 protein: CASSVAGFSTDTQYF; CDR3 DNA: TGTGCCAGCAGCGTAGCAGGGTTCAGCACAGATACGCAGTATTTT
CDR3 length: 15; V gene: TRBV7-8; J gene: TRBJ2-7; D gene: TRBD1; clone size: NA; CDR3 protein: CASSRRDRGNDEQYF; CDR3 DNA: TGTGCCAGCAGCCGACGGGACAGGGGTAACGACGAGCAGTACTTC
CDR3 length: 14; V gene: TRBV15; J gene: TRBJ2-2; D gene: TRBD2; clone size: NA; CDR3 protein: CATSRGGGTGELFF; CDR3 DNA: TGTGCCACCAGCAGGGGCGGGGGGACCGGGGAGCTGTTTTTT
CDR3 length: 14; V gene: TRBV5-1; J gene: TRBJ2-1; D gene: NA; clone size: NA; CDR3 protein: CASSYYRNSREQFF; CDR3 DNA: TGCGCCAGCAGCTACTACCGAAATAGCCGGGAGCAGTTCTTC
CDR3 length: 14; V gene: TRBV4-1; J gene: TRBJ2-3; D gene: TRBD1; clone size: NA; CDR3 protein: CASSQEGQGDTQYF; CDR3 DNA: TGCGCCAGCAGCCAAGAGGGACAGGGAGATACGCAGTATTTT
CDR3 length: 16; V gene: TRBV2; J gene: TRBJ1-6; D gene: NA; clone size: NA; CDR3 protein: CASRAAGSSYNSPLHF; CDR3 DNA: TGTGCCAGCAGGGCAGCGGGAAGCTCCTATAATTCACCCCTCCACTTT
CDR3 length: 19; V gene: TRBV5-1; J gene: TRBJ1-4; D gene: TRBD1; clone size: NA; CDR3 protein: CASSSVARFGTATNEKLFF; CDR3 DNA: TGCGCCAGCAGCTCGGTGGCAAGATTCGGGACAGCAACTAATGAAAAACTGTTTTTT
CDR3 length: 16; V gene: TRBV6-6; J gene: TRBJ2-5; D gene: TRBD1; clone size: NA; CDR3 protein: CASSLTGTVRGETQYF; CDR3 DNA: TGTGCCAGCAGTTTAACCGGGACAGTCCGGGGAGAGACCCAGTACTTC
CDR3 length: 15; V gene: TRBV9; J gene: TRBJ1-5; D gene: NA; clone size: few; CDR3 protein: CASSVDSYSNQPQHF; CDR3 DNA: TGTGCCAGCAGCGTAGACAGCTATAGCAATCAGCCCCAGCATTTT
CDR3 length: 13; V gene: TRBV28; J gene: TRBJ1-1; D gene: NA; clone size: NA; CDR3 protein: CASSLTDNTEAFF; CDR3 DNA: TGTGCCAGCAGTTTAACAGATAACACTGAAGCTTTCTTT
CDR3 length: 17; V gene: TRBV9; J gene: TRBJ1-3; D gene: NA; clone size: NA; CDR3 protein: CASSPGSGVGYGNTIYF; CDR3 DNA: TGTGCCAGCAGCCCCGGCTCGGGAGTGGGGTACGGAAACACCATATATTTT
CDR3 length: 15; V gene: TRBV27; J gene: TRBJ1-2; D gene: NA; clone size: NA; CDR3 protein: CASSLSGQLNYGYTF; CDR3 DNA: TGTGCCAGCAGTTTATCTGGACAGCTGAACTATGGCTACACCTTC
CDR3 length: 16; V gene: TRBV5-1; J gene: TRBJ1-5; D gene: TRBD1; clone size: NA; CDR3 protein: CASSLGGQVLNQPQHF; CDR3 DNA: TGCGCCAGCAGCTTGGGGGGACAGGTTTTAAATCAGCCCCAGCATTTT